The clone carrying this TCR beta chain was detected many times. J gave up 6 bases and V 2 bases, and 0 bases lay outside the gene matches. The CDR3 runs to 14 residues. The germline V gene encodes CDR1 MRHNA and CDR2 SNTAGT. Produced via immunoSEQ multiplex PCR; TCRdb's table is partial and in-frame only. The sample shows a few hundred thousand clones, approximately 89% of them seen only once. The data derive from a study of Ad26.COV2.S vaccination and SARS-CoV-2 variants. Treatment defined: around 19 received Ad26.COV2.S at low or high dose, single or two shots; roughly five received placebo; per-sample allocation not given. The investigators took samples on day 63 after the first vaccine or placebo injection. An adult donor aged 18-55 years was enrolled in Boston.

This TCR was sampled from a person aged 18-65 years who received the Ad26.COV2.S COVID-19 vaccine or a placebo. Material: peripheral blood, obtained in a trial of Ad26.COV2.S vaccine versus placebo. The V gene is TRBV6-4, the J gene TRBJ2-2, with TRBD1 matching over 10 bases. CDR3 in DNA: TGTGCCAGCAGTGACGGACAGGGGGCCGGGGAGCTGTTTTTT. It encodes CASSDGQGAGELFF.